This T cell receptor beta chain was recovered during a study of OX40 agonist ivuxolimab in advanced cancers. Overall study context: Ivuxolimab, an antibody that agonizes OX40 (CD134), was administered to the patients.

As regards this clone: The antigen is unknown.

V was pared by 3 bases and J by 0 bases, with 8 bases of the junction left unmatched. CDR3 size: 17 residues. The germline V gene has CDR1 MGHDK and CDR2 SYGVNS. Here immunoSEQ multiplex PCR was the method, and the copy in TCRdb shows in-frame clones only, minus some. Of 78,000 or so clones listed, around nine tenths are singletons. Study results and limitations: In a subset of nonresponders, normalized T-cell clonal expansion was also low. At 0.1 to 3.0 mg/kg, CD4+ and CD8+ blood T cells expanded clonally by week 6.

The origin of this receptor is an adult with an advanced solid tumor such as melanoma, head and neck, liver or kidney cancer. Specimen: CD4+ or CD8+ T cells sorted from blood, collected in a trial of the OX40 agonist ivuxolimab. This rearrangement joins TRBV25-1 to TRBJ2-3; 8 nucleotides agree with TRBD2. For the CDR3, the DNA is TGTGCCAGCAGTGACCGAGCACTAGCGGCTAGCACAGATACGCAGTATTTT. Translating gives CASSDRALAASTDTQYF.